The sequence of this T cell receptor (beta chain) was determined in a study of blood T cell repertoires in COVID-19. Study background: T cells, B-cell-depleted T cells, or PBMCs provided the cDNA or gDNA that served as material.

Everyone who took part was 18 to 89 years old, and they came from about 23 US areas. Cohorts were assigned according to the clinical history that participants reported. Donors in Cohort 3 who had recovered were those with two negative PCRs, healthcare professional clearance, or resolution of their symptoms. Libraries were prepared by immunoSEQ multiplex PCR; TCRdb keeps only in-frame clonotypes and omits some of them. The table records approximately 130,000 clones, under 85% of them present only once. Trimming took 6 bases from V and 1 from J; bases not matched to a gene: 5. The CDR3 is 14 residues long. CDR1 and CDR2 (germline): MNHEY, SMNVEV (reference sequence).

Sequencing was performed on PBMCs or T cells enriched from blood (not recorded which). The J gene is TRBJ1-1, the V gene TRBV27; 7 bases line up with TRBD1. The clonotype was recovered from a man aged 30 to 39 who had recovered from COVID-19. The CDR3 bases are TGTGCCAGCAGGGGGACAGTTGGGAACACTGAAGCTTTCTTT. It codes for CASRGTVGNTEAFF.